Reported below is one TCR beta chain. The antigen remains undetermined. The data belong to a study of cytomegalovirus exposure and HLA in healthy donors. Germline loops: CDR1 SGHTA, CDR2 FQGNSA. Trimming shortened V by 2 bases and J by 6 bases, and 16 bases separated the two germline ends. There are 15 residues in the CDR3. In the PCR, 60 Vbeta and 13 Jbeta primers were used. The assay was immunoSEQ multiplex PCR, and TCRdb's table has in-frame clones only and misses some. The data contain some 190,000 clones, about three quarters of them seen just once; the ten biggest clones take up 1.1%. Study outcomes and limitations: Reported results showed that the classifier diagnosed cytomegalovirus status with high specificity and sensitivity.

V and J are TRBV7-2 and TRBJ1-2; D not resolved. The receptor comes from a woman aged 40 to 50 in good health and CMV-seronegative. Material: PBMCs. CDR3 in amino acids: CASSLLTRGLHGYTF. The CDR3 region has the DNA TGTGCCAGCAGCTTACTGACCCGGGGTCTTCATGGCTACACCTTC.